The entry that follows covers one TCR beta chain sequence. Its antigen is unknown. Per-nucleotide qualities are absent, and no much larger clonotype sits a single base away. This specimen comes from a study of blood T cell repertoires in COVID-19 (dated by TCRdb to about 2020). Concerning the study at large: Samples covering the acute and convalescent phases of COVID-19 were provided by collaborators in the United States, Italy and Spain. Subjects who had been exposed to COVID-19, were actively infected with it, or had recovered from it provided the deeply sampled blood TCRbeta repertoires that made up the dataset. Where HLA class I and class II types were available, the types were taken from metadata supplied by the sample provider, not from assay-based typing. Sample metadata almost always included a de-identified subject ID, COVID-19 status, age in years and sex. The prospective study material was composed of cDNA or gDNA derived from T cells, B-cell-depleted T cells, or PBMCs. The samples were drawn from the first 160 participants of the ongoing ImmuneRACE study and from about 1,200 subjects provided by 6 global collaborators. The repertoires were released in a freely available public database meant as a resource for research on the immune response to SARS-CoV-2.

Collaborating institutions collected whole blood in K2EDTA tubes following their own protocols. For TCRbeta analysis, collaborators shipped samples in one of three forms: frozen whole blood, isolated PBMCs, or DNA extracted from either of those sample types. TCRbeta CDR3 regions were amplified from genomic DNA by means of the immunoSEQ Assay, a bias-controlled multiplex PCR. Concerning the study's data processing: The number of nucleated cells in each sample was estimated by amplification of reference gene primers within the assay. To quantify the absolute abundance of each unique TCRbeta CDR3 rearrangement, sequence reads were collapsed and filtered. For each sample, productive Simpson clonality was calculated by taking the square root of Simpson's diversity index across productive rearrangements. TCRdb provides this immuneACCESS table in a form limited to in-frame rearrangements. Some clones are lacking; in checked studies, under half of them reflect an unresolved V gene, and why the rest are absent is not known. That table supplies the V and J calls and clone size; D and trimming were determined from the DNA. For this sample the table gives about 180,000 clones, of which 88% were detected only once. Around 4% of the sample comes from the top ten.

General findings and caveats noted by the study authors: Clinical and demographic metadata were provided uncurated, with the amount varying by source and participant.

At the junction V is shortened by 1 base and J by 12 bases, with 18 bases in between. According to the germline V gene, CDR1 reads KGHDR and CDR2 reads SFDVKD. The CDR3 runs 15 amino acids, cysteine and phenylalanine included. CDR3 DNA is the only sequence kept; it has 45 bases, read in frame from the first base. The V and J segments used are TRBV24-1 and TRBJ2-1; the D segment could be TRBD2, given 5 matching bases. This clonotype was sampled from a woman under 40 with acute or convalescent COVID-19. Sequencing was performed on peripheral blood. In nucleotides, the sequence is TGTGCCACCAGTGATTTTACTTCCTACAATGAGGGGCAGTTCTTC. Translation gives CATSDFTSYNEGQFF.